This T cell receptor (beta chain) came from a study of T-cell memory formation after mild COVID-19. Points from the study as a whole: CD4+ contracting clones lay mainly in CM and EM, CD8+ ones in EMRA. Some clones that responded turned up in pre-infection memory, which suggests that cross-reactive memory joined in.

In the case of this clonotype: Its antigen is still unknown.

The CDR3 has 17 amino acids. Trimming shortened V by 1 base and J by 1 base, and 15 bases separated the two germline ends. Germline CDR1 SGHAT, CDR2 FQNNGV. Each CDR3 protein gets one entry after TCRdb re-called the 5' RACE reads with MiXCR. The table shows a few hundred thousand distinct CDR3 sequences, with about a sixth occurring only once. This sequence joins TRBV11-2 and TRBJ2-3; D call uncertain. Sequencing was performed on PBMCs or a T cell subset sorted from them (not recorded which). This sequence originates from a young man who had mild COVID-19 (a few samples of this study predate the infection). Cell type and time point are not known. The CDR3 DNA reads TGTGCCAGCAGCTTAGCTGGCCGGACGCCCGGCACAGATACGCAGTATTTT. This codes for CASSLAGRTPGTDTQYF.